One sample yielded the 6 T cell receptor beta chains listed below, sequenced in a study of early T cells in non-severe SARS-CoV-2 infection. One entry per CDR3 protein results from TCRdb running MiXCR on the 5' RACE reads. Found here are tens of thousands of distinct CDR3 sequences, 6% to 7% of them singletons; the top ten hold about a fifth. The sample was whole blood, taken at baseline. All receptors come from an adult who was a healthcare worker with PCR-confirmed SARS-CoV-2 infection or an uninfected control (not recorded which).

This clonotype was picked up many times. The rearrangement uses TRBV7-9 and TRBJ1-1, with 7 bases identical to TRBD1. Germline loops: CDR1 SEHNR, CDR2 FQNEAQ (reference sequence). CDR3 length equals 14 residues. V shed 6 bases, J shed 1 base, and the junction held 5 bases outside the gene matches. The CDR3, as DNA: TGTGCCAGCAGTCCTACAGGGGCGAACACTGAAGCTTTCTTT. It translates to CASSPTGANTEAFF.

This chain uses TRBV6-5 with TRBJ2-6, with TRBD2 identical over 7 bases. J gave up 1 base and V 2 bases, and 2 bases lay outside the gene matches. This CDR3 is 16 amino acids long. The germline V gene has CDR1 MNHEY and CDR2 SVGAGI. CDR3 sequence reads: CASSYRGVSGANVLTF. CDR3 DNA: TGTGCCAGCAGTTACCGGGGGGTTTCTGGGGCCAACGTCCTGACTTTC.

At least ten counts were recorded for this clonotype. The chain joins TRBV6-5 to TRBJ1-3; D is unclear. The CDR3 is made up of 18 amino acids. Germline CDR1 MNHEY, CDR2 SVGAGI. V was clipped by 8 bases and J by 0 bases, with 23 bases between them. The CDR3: CASVTSLRRGSSGNTIYF. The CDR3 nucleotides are TGTGCCAGCGTTACCAGTTTGCGAAGAGGTAGCTCTGGAAACACCATATATTTT.

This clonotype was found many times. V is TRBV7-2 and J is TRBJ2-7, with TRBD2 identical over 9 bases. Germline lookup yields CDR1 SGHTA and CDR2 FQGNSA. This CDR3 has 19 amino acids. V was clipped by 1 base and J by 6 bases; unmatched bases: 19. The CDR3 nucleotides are TGTGCCAGCAGCTTAGTAAGAGGGGTCAGCGGGAGGAAGGTCCGCGAGCAGTACTTC. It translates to CASSLVRGVSGRKVREQYF.

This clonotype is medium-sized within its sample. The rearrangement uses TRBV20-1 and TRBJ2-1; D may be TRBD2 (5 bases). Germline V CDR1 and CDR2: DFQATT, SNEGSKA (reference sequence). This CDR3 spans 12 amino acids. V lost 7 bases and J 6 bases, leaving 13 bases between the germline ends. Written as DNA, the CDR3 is TGCAGTGTTCCGGACTGGTTCAATGAGCAGTTCTTC. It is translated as CSVPDWFNEQFF.

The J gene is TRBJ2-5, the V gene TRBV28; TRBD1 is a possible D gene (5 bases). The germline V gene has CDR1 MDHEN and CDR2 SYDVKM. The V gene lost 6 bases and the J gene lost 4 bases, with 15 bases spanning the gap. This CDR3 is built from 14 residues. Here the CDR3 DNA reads TGTGCCAGCAGCTTACTGCAGGGCGGAGAGACCCAGTACTTC. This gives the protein CASSLLQGGETQYF.